This T cell receptor beta chain was obtained from a study of cytomegalovirus exposure and HLA in healthy donors. Study-level results: A later examination showed that TCR association rates differed by HLA locus, with DRB1 most and HLA-C fewest.

As concerns this clone: Its cognate antigen is unknown.

It was with 60 Vbeta and 13 Jbeta primers that the PCR ran. TCRdb's table, derived via immunoSEQ multiplex PCR, lists solely in-frame clones and lacks some. The sample has about 130,000 clones; around 73% are singletons. This CDR3 comprises 14 residues. V lost 3 bases and J 10 bases, leaving 16 bases between the germline ends. The V gene's germline CDR1 is SNHLY and CDR2 FYNNEI. Sequenced material: PBMCs. This chain uses TRBV2 with TRBJ1-5, with D tentatively TRBD1 (6 bases). The sequence was collected from a man younger than 45 in good health and CMV-seropositive. The CDR3 DNA follows: TGTGCCAGCAGTGAGAACCAGGGGCAAGTTCCCCAGCATTTT. It specifies CASSENQGQVPQHF.